The 10 T cell receptor beta chains below come from one sample, sequenced in a study. TCRdb processed the RT-PCR reads anew with MiXCR; each CDR3 protein has one entry. The sample records around 700,000 distinct CDR3 sequences, 14% being singletons. Material for sequencing was memory CD4+ T cells from blood. The receptors originated from a female donor in good health, serving as a healthy control.

At least ten counts were recorded for this clonotype. The CDR3 region is CSVSSGGTGASEQYF. CDR3 coding DNA: TGCAGCGTCTCAAGCGGGGGGACAGGGGCATCCGAGCAGTACTTC. This chain connects TRBV29-1 to TRBJ2-7; maybe TRBD1 (10 bases). Trimming shortened V by 6 bases and J by 6 bases, and 24 bases separated the two germline ends. There are 15 residues in the CDR3. Germline lookup yields CDR1 SQVTM and CDR2 ANQGSEA.

This clonotype has a count of ten or more. This chain connects TRBV5-1 to TRBJ2-1; D gene ambiguous. Trimming stripped 4 bases from V and 5 bases from J, with 10 bases between. CDR3 size: 13 residues. Germline values: CDR1 SGHRS, CDR2 YFSETQ. Here the CDR3 DNA reads TGCGCCAGCAGCCTGGTAGCAGACAATGAGCAGTTCTTC. Its translation: CASSLVADNEQFF.

This clonotype was seen repeatedly, ten times or more. The rearrangement links TRBV4-1 to TRBJ1-5, with D unresolved. With 0 bases removed from V and 3 bases from J, the gap between germline ends came to 9 bases. CDR1 and CDR2 from the germline V gene are MGHRA and YSYEKL. CDR3 length: 15 amino acids. CDR3 sequence: CASSQDGQANQPQHF. The CDR3 DNA reads as TGCGCCAGCAGCCAAGATGGGCAGGCCAATCAGCCCCAGCATTTT.

This clonotype was observed a handful of times. The chain has TRBV7-2 and TRBJ2-6; a weak D match, TRBD2 (5 bases). The CDR3 has 17 residues. Trimming cost V 5 bases and J 4 bases, with 18 bases left between them. CDR1 and CDR2 (germline): SGHTA, FQGNSA. The CDR3 sequence: CASSPKAGSHGANVLTF. The CDR3, as DNA: TGTGCCAGCAGCCCCAAGGCGGGTTCCCACGGGGCCAACGTCCTGACTTTC.

The chain combines TRBV3-1 with TRBJ2-7; perhaps D is TRBD1 or TRBD2 (5 bases each). CDR3 size: 15 residues. Trimming took off 4 bases at V and 3 bases at J, with 16 bases between the two ends. Germline CDR1 LGHDT, CDR2 YNNKEL (reference sequence). CDR3 loop: CASSPAWDARYEQYF. The CDR3 DNA reads as TGTGCCAGCAGCCCCGCCTGGGACGCCCGCTACGAGCAGTACTTC.

J is TRBJ2-3 and V is TRBV5-1, with 9 bases fitting TRBD2. The CDR3 has 16 amino acids. V lost 1 base to trimming and J lost 1 base; unmatched junction nucleotides: 4. The germline V gene has CDR1 SGHRS and CDR2 YFSETQ. The CDR3 nucleotides read TGCGCCAGCAGCTTGCCTAGCGGGGAGGGCACAGATACGCAGTATTTT. Its translation is CASSLPSGEGTDTQYF.

This clonotype occurred many times. V is TRBV7-3 and J is TRBJ2-3; D is perhaps TRBD2 (5 bases). The CDR3 runs 13 residues. Germline CDR1 reads SGHTA; CDR2 reads FQGTGA. The V gene lost 2 bases and the J gene lost 8 bases, with 11 bases spanning the gap. CDR3 DNA: TGTGCCAGCAGCTTATCCACTAGTGCTACGCAGTATTTT. It codes for CASSLSTSATQYF.

This clonotype appeared many times. V is TRBV11-2 and J is TRBJ2-1; 14 bases are shared with TRBD2. The V segment lost 5 bases and the J segment 15 bases; nucleotides outside the gene matches: 9. The CDR3 runs to 14 residues. Germline V gives CDR1 SGHAT, CDR2 FQNNGV. The CDR3 region has the DNA TGTGCCAGCAGCGGAACGACTAGCGGGGGGGCTCTGTTCTTC. As protein: CASSGTTSGGALFF.

V is TRBV27 and J is TRBJ2-7; a weak D match, TRBD1 (6 bases). The germline V gene has CDR1 MNHEY and CDR2 SMNVEV (reference sequence). V lost 4 bases and J lost 0, with 13 bases in between. The CDR3 sequence is 15 residues long. The CDR3 nucleotides read TGTGCCAGCAGTTCCATAGGGGGTAGCTCCTACGAGCAGTACTTC. Translated, it gives CASSSIGGSSYEQYF.

This clonotype was picked up a small number of times. The chain joins TRBV20-1 to TRBJ2-1, with D possibly being TRBD1 or TRBD2 (6 bases each). This CDR3 spans 14 amino acids. V lost 8 bases, J lost 5 bases, and 19 bases lay in between. Germline V gene sequence: CDR1 DFQATT, CDR2 SNEGSKA (reference sequence). CDR3 loop: CSLIGGPSNNEQFF. The CDR3 DNA reads as TGCAGTCTAATAGGGGGGCCTTCCAACAATGAGCAGTTCTTC.